This entry is about one T cell receptor (beta chain). The sample is drawn from a study of OX40 agonist ivuxolimab in advanced cancers. Germline V gene data show CDR1 as SGHTA and CDR2 as FQGTGA. The trim removed 5 bases at V and 7 bases at J, leaving 11 bases unmatched. The CDR3 spans 16 residues. Profiled with immunoSEQ multiplex PCR; TCRdb holds only in-frame clones, not every one. This sample yields fewer than 95,000 clones, of which almost 85% are seen a single time; about 0.57% belongs to the top ten. The chain carries TRBV7-3 and TRBJ1-6; 7 bases are shared with TRBD1. This TCR derives from an adult with an advanced solid tumor such as melanoma, head and neck, liver or kidney cancer. Sample: CD4+ or CD8+ T cells sorted from blood, taken in a trial of the OX40 agonist ivuxolimab. CDR3 DNA sequence: TGTGCCAGCAGCAGAGAAGGGGGCCAAGGGAATTCACCCCTCCACTTT. The encoded protein is CASSREGGQGNSPLHF.